These T cell receptor beta chains were read from a single sample in a study of blood T cell repertoires in COVID-19. Generated by immunoSEQ multiplex PCR, the TCRdb table keeps only in-frame clones and is missing some. This sample has about 74,000 clones, with around nine tenths found just once. Sample: peripheral blood. The receptors here all came from a human donor in a cohort sampled during active COVID-19. CDR3s include the opening cysteine and the closing phenylalanine or tryptophan. The D gene is left open where the match is weak. Expanded clones get a size class; other rows say once, few or many, or leave the size out.

D gene	clone size	V gene	J gene	CDR3 DNA	CDR3 protein
.	.	TRBV27	TRBJ2-3	TGTGCCAGCAGCCTCATCGGTGCCGCAGATACGCAGTATTTT	CASSLIGAADTQYF
.	.	TRBV14	TRBJ1-1	TGTGCCAGCAGCCAAGGTAGGCAGGGTTGGTGGCCAGCTTTCTTT	CASSQGRQGWWPAFF
.	.	TRBV6-5	TRBJ1-3	TGTGCCAGCAGCTCGGGGTCTTCTGGAAACACCATATATTTT	CASSSGSSGNTIYF
TRBD2	.	TRBV5-1	TRBJ2-3	TGCGCCAGCAGCCCCGGACTAGCGGACGCAGATACGCAGTATTTT	CASSPGLADADTQYF
TRBD2	once	TRBV7-2	TRBJ2-5	TGTGCCAGCAGCTTAGTTAGCGGGAACGGAGAGACCCAGTACTTC	CASSLVSGNGETQYF
.	.	TRBV5-8	TRBJ2-7	TGTGCCAGCAGCTTTAACGAGCAGTACTTC	CASSFNEQYF
TRBD1	once	TRBV7-6	TRBJ2-5	TGTGCCAGCAGCTTAGAGAGCCAACAGGGGCGAGCGACCCAGTACTTC	CASSLESQQGRATQYF
.	.	TRBV28	TRBJ2-7	TGTGCCAGCAGTCCTACCAGCCCAGGTAAAGGGGGCTACGAGCAGTACTTC	CASSPTSPGKGGYEQYF
.	few	TRBV4-2	TRBJ1-6	TGTGCCAGCAGCCAAGATAGAGGCAGCCATTCACCCCTCCACTTT	CASSQDRGSHSPLHF
TRBD1	.	TRBV19	TRBJ2-1	TGTGCCAGTAGTCCACGGACAGGGGGGTACAATGAGCAGTTCTTC	CASSPRTGGYNEQFF
.	.	TRBV30	TRBJ1-3	TGTGCCTGGATACCAGGGTACTCTGGAAACACCATATATTTT	CAWIPGYSGNTIYF
TRBD1	.	TRBV9	TRBJ2-1	TGTGCCAGCAGCGTAGCTGGGGACAGGGTCTACAATGAGCAGTTCTTC	CASSVAGDRVYNEQFF
.	.	TRBV5-6	TRBJ1-5	TGTGCCAGCAGCTCCTCAGGTAGTCCTCGGTATAGCAATCAGCCCCAGCATTTT	CASSSSGSPRYSNQPQHF
TRBD1	.	TRBV2	TRBJ1-4	TGTGCCAGCAGCCAGGACAGGCCGTCAACTAATGAAAAACTGTTTTTT	CASSQDRPSTNEKLFF
.	medium-sized	TRBV4-2	TRBJ2-5	TGTGCCAGCAGCCAAGGAACCGGCCAAGAGACCCAGTACTTC	CASSQGTGQETQYF
.	.	TRBV25-1	TRBJ2-1	TGTGCCAGCAGTGACGGTTTAACAGGGTATAATGAGCAGTTCTTC	CASSDGLTGYNEQFF
.	once	TRBV7-2	TRBJ1-5	TGTGCCAGCAGCCCTCCGGGGTTATGGAATCAGCCCCAGCATTTT	CASSPPGLWNQPQHF
TRBD1	.	TRBV11-3	TRBJ2-3	TGTGCCAGCAGCTTAGGGGACAGGCTCACAGATACGCAGTATTTT	CASSLGDRLTDTQYF
.	.	TRBV5-1	TRBJ1-1	TGCGCCAGCAGCTTGAAACAGGGTGGCTCTGAAGCTTTCTTT	CASSLKQGGSEAFF
.	.	TRBV5-1	TRBJ2-6	TGCGCCAGCAGGAAACAGGAAAACTCCGGGGCCAACGTCCTGACTTTC	CASRKQENSGANVLTF
TRBD2	.	TRBV19	TRBJ2-1	TGTGCCAGTAGTACCAGCGGGAGAGGCAATGAGCAGTTCTTC	CASSTSGRGNEQFF
TRBD1	.	TRBV6-5	TRBJ2-7	TGTGCCAGCAGTTACTCGGGGACAGGGGGACCCTACGAGCAGTACTTC	CASSYSGTGGPYEQYF
TRBD2	once	TRBV18	TRBJ2-2	TGTGCCAGCTCACCGGGACTAGCGGGAGCGCCGAACACCGGGGAGCTGTTTTTT	CASSPGLAGAPNTGELFF
.	few	TRBV7-2	TRBJ1-1	TGTGCCAGCAGCTTAGTGGCAGGCGGGGGCACTGAAGCTTTCTTT	CASSLVAGGGTEAFF
TRBD2	.	TRBV5-1	TRBJ2-3	TGCGCCAGCACTTCGACTAGCTCCAATGTGCAGTATTTT	CASTSTSSNVQYF
TRBD2	.	TRBV2	TRBJ2-5	TGTGCCAGCATCCGGACTAGCGGGAGAGGGGAGACCCAGTACTTC	CASIRTSGRGETQYF
.	.	TRBV7-9	TRBJ1-1	TGTGCCAGCAGCTTAGGTGGTTTGGAGGCTTTCTTT	CASSLGGLEAFF
.	.	TRBV19	TRBJ2-1	TGTGCCAGTAGTGAAGCAGGATTCACCTACAATGAGCAGTTCTTC	CASSEAGFTYNEQFF
.	.	TRBV6-2/TRBV6-3	TRBJ2-1	TGTGCCAGCAGTTACTCGGTACTAGCCCACAATGAGCAGTTCTTC	CASSYSVLAHNEQFF
TRBD1	few	TRBV28	TRBJ1-5	TGTGCCAGCAGTTTATCGCCAGGGGGCGAGCAGCCCCAGCATTTT	CASSLSPGGEQPQHF
TRBD2	.	TRBV7-3	TRBJ2-5	TGTGCCAGCAGCGGAATGGGAGGGGAGGAGACCCAGTACTTC	CASSGMGGEETQYF
TRBD1	.	TRBV5-4	TRBJ1-6	TGTGCCAGCAGCTTTACCCTGGGGACAGGGGGTAGGTCACCCCTCCACTTT	CASSFTLGTGGRSPLHF
.	.	TRBV28	TRBJ1-1	TGTGCCAGCAGTTTAACGACAAACACTGAAGCTTTCTTT	CASSLTTNTEAFF
.	.	TRBV4-3	TRBJ2-7	TGCGCCAGCAGCCAAGATCTATTTGGGGCGGCCAGCTACGAGCAGTACTTC	CASSQDLFGAASYEQYF
TRBD2	.	TRBV19	TRBJ2-1	TGTGCCAGTAGTATGGGGCCCGGGACAGGGCCGACACTAGCGGGAGCCCTCTACAATGAGCAGTTCTTC	CASSMGPGTGPTLAGALYNEQFF
.	.	TRBV7-9	TRBJ2-3	TGTGCCAGCAGCACCCCCGGGACTAGCACAGATACGCAGTATTTT	CASSTPGTSTDTQYF
TRBD1	.	TRBV5-1	TRBJ1-2	TGCGCCAGCAGCTCTACCGGGACAGGAAACTATGGCTACACCTTC	CASSSTGTGNYGYTF
TRBD2	.	TRBV3-1/TRBV3-2	TRBJ2-5	TGTGCCAGCAGCCAAGATGGACTAGCGGGCGTCTACCAAGAGACCCAGTACTTC	CASSQDGLAGVYQETQYF
.	.	TRBV3-1/TRBV3-2	TRBJ2-7	TGTGCCAGCAGCCGCCCGGGGGAGCAGTACTTC	CASSRPGEQYF
.	.	TRBV4-3	TRBJ2-7	TGCGCCAGCAGCCAAGATGGGGGGCACAGGGGCACAAACTACGAGCAGTACTTC	CASSQDGGHRGTNYEQYF
.	once	TRBV28	TRBJ1-5	TGTGCCAGCAGTTCTAACAGGGAAAGGAGGCAGCCCCAGCATTTT	CASSSNRERRQPQHF
.	.	TRBV10-2	TRBJ2-6	TGCGCCAGCGAGGCAGGGGCTGGGGCCAACGTCCTGACTTTC	CASEAGAGANVLTF
.	.	TRBV6-6	TRBJ2-7	TGTGCCAGCAGTGAGACTAGGTACGAGCAGTACTTC	CASSETRYEQYF
.	.	TRBV29-1	TRBJ1-1	TGCAGCGTTTCCAGGGTCGGGAACACTGAAGCTTTCTTT	CSVSRVGNTEAFF
.	.	TRBV27	TRBJ1-2	TGTGCCAGCATATCAAACGGGGGAGTCTGCACCTTC	CASISNGGVCTF
.	.	TRBV2	TRBJ1-3	TGTGCCAGTTCGGAAAGAGGCGGGGGAGGTGGAAACACCATATATTTT	CASSERGGGGGNTIYF
TRBD2	.	TRBV27	TRBJ2-1	TGTGCCAGCAGTTTCCTAGCGGGCTACAATGAGCAGTTCTTC	CASSFLAGYNEQFF
TRBD2	.	TRBV7-3	TRBJ2-3	TGTGCCAGCAGCCAGCCTAGTAGCGGGGGATACACAGATACGCAGTATTTT	CASSQPSSGGYTDTQYF
.	.	TRBV7-9	TRBJ2-7	TGTGCCAGCAGACGAGGGGGCGAGCAGTACTTC	CASRRGGEQYF